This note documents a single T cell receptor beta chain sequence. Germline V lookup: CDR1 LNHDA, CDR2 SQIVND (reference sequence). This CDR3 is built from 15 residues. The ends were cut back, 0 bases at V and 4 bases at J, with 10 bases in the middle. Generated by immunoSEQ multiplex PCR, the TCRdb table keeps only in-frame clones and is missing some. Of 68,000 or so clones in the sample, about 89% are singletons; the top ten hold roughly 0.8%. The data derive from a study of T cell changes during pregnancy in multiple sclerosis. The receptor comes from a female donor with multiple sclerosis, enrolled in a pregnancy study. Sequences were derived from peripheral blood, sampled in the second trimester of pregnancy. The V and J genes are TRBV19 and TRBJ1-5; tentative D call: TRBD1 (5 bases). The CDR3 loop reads CASSIDRGENQPQHF. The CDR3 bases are TGTGCCAGTAGTATAGATCGGGGGGAGAATCAGCCCCAGCATTTT.